This T cell receptor beta chain was sequenced for a study of shared clonotypes between healthy human individuals. Study background: Donors, aged 18 to 49, were a couple of women and a few men. There were three CD4 naive, three CD4 memory, two CD8 naive and one CD8 memory plates per donor.

In germline, CDR1 is KGHSH, CDR2 LQKENI. The length of the CDR3 is 13 residues. The V end lost 6 bases, the J end lost 2 bases, and 9 bases lay between the germline ends. Per the original data handling: ImmunoSEQ gave junction-only sequences without quality scores, so filtering differed. Clones were read by immunoSEQ multiplex PCR, and TCRdb kept only the in-frame ones, dropping some. That table furnishes V, J and clone size, whereas the DNA furnished D and trimming. Seen here are more than 1 million clones, more than 75% observed once, and the top ten hold approximately 0.52%. Material for sequencing was memory CD4+ T cells from PBMCs. As for subset: CD45RA-negative fraction. This sequence joins TRBV18 and TRBJ2-3; the D gene is possibly TRBD1 (6 bases). The clonotype comes from a man aged 18 to 29 in good health. Some clones in this sample may be carry-over from other donors' samples. CDR3 residues: CASSGQNTDTQYF. The CDR3 nucleotides are TGTGCCAGCTCCGGACAGAACACAGATACGCAGTATTTT.